Listed below are T cell receptor beta chains from one sample, sequenced in a study of cytomegalovirus exposure and HLA in healthy donors. Here immunoSEQ multiplex PCR was the method, and the copy in TCRdb shows in-frame clones only, minus some. The sample lists around 97,000 clones, around 9.6% occurring once. Sequenced input: PBMCs. The receptors were sampled from a man in his fifties or sixties in good health and CMV-seropositive. Both conserved end residues are trimmed from each CDR3.

V gene: TRBV6-1; J gene: TRBJ1-2; CDR3 protein: ASSGGLMNGYT
V gene: TRBV10-3; J gene: TRBJ2-1; CDR3 protein: AISETGEYNEQF
V gene: TRBV18; J gene: TRBJ2-7; CDR3 protein: ASSYNRGTLYEQY
V gene: TRBV5-6; J gene: TRBJ1-3; CDR3 protein: ASSFRRRSSGNTIY
V gene: TRBV6-5; J gene: TRBJ2-1; CDR3 protein: ASRTGLAGTDEQF
V gene: TRBV9; J gene: TRBJ2-7; CDR3 protein: ASSVGQGGPDEQY
V gene: TRBV11-2; J gene: TRBJ2-3; CDR3 protein: ASSGRATDTQY
V gene: TRBV18; J gene: TRBJ1-3; CDR3 protein: ASSPAGNSGNTIY
V gene: TRBV9; J gene: TRBJ2-7; CDR3 protein: ASSVGASLSYEQY
V gene: TRBV25-1; J gene: TRBJ1-5; CDR3 protein: ASSESQGAGSNQPQH
V gene: TRBV28; J gene: TRBJ1-5; CDR3 protein: ASSPQGVGDRPQH
V gene: TRBV7-2; J gene: TRBJ2-7; CDR3 protein: ASSQTAVKPEQY
V gene: TRBV4-1; J gene: TRBJ1-5; CDR3 protein: ASSQGLGLDQPQH
V gene: TRBV30; J gene: TRBJ2-2; CDR3 protein: AWGRRELF
V gene: TRBV29-1; J gene: TRBJ1-1; CDR3 protein: SASDSMNTEAF
V gene: TRBV5-1; J gene: TRBJ2-5; CDR3 protein: ASSSRTGTPLRQETQY
V gene: TRBV10-3; J gene: TRBJ1-2; CDR3 protein: AIRTGGYGYT
V gene: TRBV11-2; J gene: TRBJ2-5; CDR3 protein: ASSLGGGVGETQY
V gene: TRBV7-2; J gene: TRBJ2-3; CDR3 protein: ASRAGGRAADTQY